This T cell receptor beta chain appears in the sequencing data of a study of blood T cell repertoires in COVID-19. The overall study: From the United States, Italy and Spain came samples of acute and convalescent COVID-19. Sample material is recorded as cDNA or gDNA derived from T cells, B-cell-depleted T cells, or PBMCs.

Original data processing: Amplification of reference gene primers was used by the study to estimate nucleated cell counts. This table comes from immunoSEQ multiplex PCR, and its TCRdb copy is limited to in-frame clones, with some not included. The V and J calls and clone size come from that table; D and trimming were worked out from the DNA. The sample has about 97,000 clones, approximately 78% seen once; the top ten hold 9.8%. Sequenced material: peripheral blood. The source is a man aged 60 to 75 with active or convalescent COVID-19.

This CDR3 is CASSKVSEQYV. DNA for the CDR3: TGTGCCAGCAGCAAAGTATCCGAGCAGTACGTC. The V call is TRBV21-1, the J call TRBJ2-7; the table's D call, TRBD2, has no DNA check behind it. TRBV21-1 is recorded as a pseudogene. This CDR3 has 11 residues.